This T cell receptor (beta chain) was identified in a study of blood T cell repertoires in COVID-19. The CDR3 has 13 residues. CDR1 SGHVS and CDR2 FQNEAQ come from the germline V gene. The V gene lost 4 bases and the J gene lost 3 bases, with 6 bases spanning the gap. Clones were read by immunoSEQ multiplex PCR, and TCRdb kept only the in-frame ones, dropping some. The sample comprises some 120,000 clones, approximately 85% of which are singletons, and roughly 3.2% rests with the top ten. This receptor was obtained from a woman at least 80 years old with COVID-19, enrolled during active disease. The J gene is TRBJ1-4, the V gene TRBV7-8; D uncertain. Material for sequencing was peripheral blood. CDR3 residues: CASSSRPNEKLFF. The CDR3 coding sequence is TGTGCCAGCAGCTCCCGTCCTAATGAAAAACTGTTTTTT.